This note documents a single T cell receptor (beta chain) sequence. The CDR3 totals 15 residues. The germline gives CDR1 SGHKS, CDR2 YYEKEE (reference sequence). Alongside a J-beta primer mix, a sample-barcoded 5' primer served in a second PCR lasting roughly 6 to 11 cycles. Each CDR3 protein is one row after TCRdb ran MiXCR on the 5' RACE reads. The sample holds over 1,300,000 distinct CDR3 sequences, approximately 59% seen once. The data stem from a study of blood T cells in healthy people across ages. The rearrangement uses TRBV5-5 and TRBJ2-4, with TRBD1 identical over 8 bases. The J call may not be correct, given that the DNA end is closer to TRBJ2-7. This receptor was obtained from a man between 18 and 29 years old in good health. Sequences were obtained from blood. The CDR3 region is CASSLLVQGAYEQYF. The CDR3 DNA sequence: TGTGCCAGCAGCTTGCTCGTGCAGGGGGCTTACGAGCAGTACTTC.